In this sample, the clone carrying this TCR beta chain turned up once. Its antigen is currently unknown. Trimming took 1 base from V and 11 from J, leaving 8 bases between them. The CDR3 is 11 residues long. Germline values: CDR1 SNHLY, CDR2 FYNNEI. Collection occurred without any documented infections or immune events in donors. TCRdb keeps only in-frame clones here, not all; method: immunoSEQ multiplex PCR. The data show 100,000 to 150,000 clones, roughly 80% seen once. This sample is drawn from a study of identifying expanded T cells in peripheral blood. Study-wide findings and caveats: About 1.2 clones differed between technical replicates, versus about 17 and 20 over time. Clone count variance between roughly 2-week samples rose with total template count.

The sequence came from a person aged 18 to 70 in good health. V is TRBV2 and J is TRBJ1-1; D not resolved. The sequencing sample was made of blood. CDR3 in amino acids: CASSEGWAAFF. The CDR3 coding sequence is TGTGCCAGCAGTGAAGGGTGGGCTGCTTTCTTT.